Sequencing of this T cell receptor beta chain was carried out in a study of cytomegalovirus exposure and HLA in healthy donors. A word on this clone: The antigen remains undetermined.

The CDR3 is made up of 14 amino acids. Germline loops: CDR1 SEHNR, CDR2 FQNEAQ (reference sequence). V dropped 5 bases and J dropped 6 bases, with 13 bases sitting between them. 13 Jbeta primers and 60 Vbeta primers were used for the PCR. Profiling relied on immunoSEQ multiplex PCR, and the TCRdb table lists in-frame clones only, not all of them. Of 150,000 to 200,000 clones in the sample, 75% to 80% were seen once. Study-level points and caveats: Later, an analysis showed that TCR beta chains associated with HLA were more clonally expanded than others that were equally common. Among the most significant clusters, several appeared linked to common viral pathogens in a later analysis. The study dropped some indistinguishable V segments, TRBV6-2 and TRBV6-3 among them. Later analysis identified a missense DCLRE1C variant that was linked to TCR beta V- and J-gene trimming.

Sequenced: PBMCs. The chain couples TRBV7-9 to TRBJ1-4, with D uncertain. The sequence came from a woman aged 35 to 49 in good health and CMV-seropositive. Here the CDR3 reads CASSPNLNDEKLFF. The DNA of the CDR3 is TGTGCCAGCAGCCCGAACTTGAACGATGAAAAACTGTTTTTT.